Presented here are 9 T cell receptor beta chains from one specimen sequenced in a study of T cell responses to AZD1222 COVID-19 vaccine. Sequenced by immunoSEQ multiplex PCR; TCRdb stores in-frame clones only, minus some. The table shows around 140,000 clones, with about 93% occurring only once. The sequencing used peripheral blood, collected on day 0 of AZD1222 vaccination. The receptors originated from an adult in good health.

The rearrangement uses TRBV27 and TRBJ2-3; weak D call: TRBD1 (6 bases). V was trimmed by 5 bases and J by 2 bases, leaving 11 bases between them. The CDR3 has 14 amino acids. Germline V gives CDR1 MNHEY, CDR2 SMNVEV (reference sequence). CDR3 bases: TGTGCCAGCAGTCGACAGGTCCCCACAGATACGCAGTATTTT. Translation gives CASSRQVPTDTQYF.

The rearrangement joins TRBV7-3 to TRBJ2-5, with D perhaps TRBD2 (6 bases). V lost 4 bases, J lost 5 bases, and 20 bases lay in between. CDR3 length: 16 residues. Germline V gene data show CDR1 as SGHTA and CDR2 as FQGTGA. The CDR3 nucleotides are TGTGCCAGCAGCTCCGGCTTCGGGGGTATTGGGGAGACCCAGTACTTC. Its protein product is CASSSGFGGIGETQYF.

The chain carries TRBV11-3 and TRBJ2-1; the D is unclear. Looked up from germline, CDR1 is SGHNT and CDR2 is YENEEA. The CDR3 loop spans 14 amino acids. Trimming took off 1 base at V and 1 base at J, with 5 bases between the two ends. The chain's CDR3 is CASSLGDSYNEQFF. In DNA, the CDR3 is TGTGCCAGCAGCTTAGGGGATTCCTACAATGAGCAGTTCTTC.

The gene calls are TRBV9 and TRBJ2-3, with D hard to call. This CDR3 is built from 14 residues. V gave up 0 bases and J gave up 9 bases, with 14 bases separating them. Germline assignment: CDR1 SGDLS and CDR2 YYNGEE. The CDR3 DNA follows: TGTGCCAGCAGCGTAGGAAGGTTTGCCGGGACGCAGTATTTT. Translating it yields CASSVGRFAGTQYF.

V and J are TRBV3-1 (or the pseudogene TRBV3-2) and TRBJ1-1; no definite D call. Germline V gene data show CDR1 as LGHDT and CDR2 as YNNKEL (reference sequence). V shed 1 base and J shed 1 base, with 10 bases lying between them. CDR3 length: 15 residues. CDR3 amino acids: CASSQVGWPNTEAFF. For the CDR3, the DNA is TGTGCCAGCAGCCAAGTGGGCTGGCCGAACACTGAAGCTTTCTTT.

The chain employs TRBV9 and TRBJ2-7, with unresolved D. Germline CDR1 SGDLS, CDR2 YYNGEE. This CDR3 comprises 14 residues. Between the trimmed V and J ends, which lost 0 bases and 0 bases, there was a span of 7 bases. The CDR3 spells CASSVGGFSYEQYF. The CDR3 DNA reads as TGTGCCAGCAGCGTAGGGGGATTCTCCTACGAGCAGTACTTC.

Written as DNA, the CDR3 is TGTGCCAGCAGCATACAGGGTCAGGTGTATGTAGAAGCTTTCTTT. This sequence encodes CASSIQGQVYVEAFF. This chain links TRBV5-6 with TRBJ1-1, with a possible D match to TRBD1 (6 bases). With 4 bases removed from V and 8 bases from J, the gap between germline ends came to 21 bases. This CDR3 has 15 amino acids. Germline CDR1 is SGHDT and CDR2 is YYEEEE.

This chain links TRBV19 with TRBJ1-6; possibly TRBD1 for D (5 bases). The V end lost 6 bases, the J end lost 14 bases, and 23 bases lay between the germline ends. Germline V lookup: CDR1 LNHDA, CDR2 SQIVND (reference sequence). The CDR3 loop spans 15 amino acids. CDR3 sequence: CASRPGARRYSALHF. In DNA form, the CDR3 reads TGTGCCAGTAGGCCCGGGGCCAGGCGCTATTCCGCCCTCCACTTT.

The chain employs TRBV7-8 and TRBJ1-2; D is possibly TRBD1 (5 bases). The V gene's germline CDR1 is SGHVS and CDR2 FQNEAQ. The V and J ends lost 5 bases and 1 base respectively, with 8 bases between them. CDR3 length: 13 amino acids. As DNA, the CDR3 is TGTGCCAGCAGCCTGGACATTAACTATGGCTACACCTTC. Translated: CASSLDINYGYTF.